This is a list of T cell receptor beta chains from one sample in a study of OX40 agonist ivuxolimab in advanced cancers. Repertoires were generated with immunoSEQ multiplex PCR, while TCRdb's copy carries only in-frame clones and drops some. The sample yields around 60,000 clones, 85% to 95% seen once. The sequenced sample was CD4+ or CD8+ T cells sorted from blood, obtained in a trial of the OX40 agonist ivuxolimab. The receptors originated from an adult with an advanced solid tumor such as melanoma, head and neck, liver or kidney cancer. Each CDR3 is given with its conserved first and last residue.

V: TRBV27
CDR3: CASSLAPGLAGNEQFF

V: TRBV7-9
CDR3: CASTGGSEQFF

V: TRBV5-1
CDR3: CASSLVQGGSYEQYF

V: TRBV29-1
CDR3: CSVEDRSGLAGGPGSYNEQFF

V: TRBV27
CDR3: CASSFYRVGTGELFF

V: TRBV27
CDR3: CASSSPSNQPQHF

V: TRBV27
CDR3: CASSWGVSSYEQYF

V: TRBV6-5
CDR3: CASSYARDEQYF

V: TRBV7-4
CDR3: CASSTTSGRVDEQFF

V: TRBV5-1
CDR3: CASSLATLLGGKETQYF

V: TRBV10-2
CDR3: CASSESRGPTYEQYF

V: TRBV7-9
CDR3: CASSPTTVSSYNEQFF

V: TRBV9
CDR3: CASAGTGDEKLFF

V: TRBV28
CDR3: CASSGTGGPSEQYF

V: TRBV18
CDR3: CASSQLTVYQETQYF

V: TRBV6-1
CDR3: CASSVWGFGTEAFF

V: TRBV9
CDR3: CASSPAITDTQYF

V: TRBV5-4
CDR3: CASSPELTGGRETQYF